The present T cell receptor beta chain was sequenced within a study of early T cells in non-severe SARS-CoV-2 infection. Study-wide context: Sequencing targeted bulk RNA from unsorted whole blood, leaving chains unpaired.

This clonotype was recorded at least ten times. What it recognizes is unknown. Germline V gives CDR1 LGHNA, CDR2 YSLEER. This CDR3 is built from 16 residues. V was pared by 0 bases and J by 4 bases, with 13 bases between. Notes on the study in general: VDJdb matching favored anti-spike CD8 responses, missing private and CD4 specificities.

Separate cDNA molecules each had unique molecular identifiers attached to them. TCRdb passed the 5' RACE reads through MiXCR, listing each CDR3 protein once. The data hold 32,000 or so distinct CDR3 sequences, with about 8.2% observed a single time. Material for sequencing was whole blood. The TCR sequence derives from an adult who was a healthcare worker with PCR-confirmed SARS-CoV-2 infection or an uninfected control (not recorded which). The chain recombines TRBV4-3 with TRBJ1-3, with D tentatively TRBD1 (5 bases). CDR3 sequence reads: CASSQEWGLTGNTIYF. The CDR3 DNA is TGCGCCAGCAGCCAAGAGTGGGGCTTGACGGGAAACACCATATATTTT.